The T cell receptor beta chain described here comes from a study of blood T cell repertoires in COVID-19. The method was immunoSEQ multiplex PCR; TCRdb's version includes in-frame clones alone and lacks a portion of them. The top ten clones hold 21% of a sample with 10,000 or so clones, around 82% of them seen once. The ends were cut back, 4 bases at V and 4 bases at J, with 16 bases in the middle. CDR3 length: 14 amino acids. Looked up from germline, CDR1 is SQVTM and CDR2 is ANQGSEA. The chain recombines TRBV29-1 with TRBJ1-1, with TRBD1 as a possible D gene (5 bases). Sequencing used peripheral blood. The receptor comes from a human donor in a cohort sampled during active COVID-19. DNA for the CDR3: TGCAGCGTTGTGGGGGGGGAAATTGGCACTGAAGCTTTCTTT. It specifies CSVVGGEIGTEAFF.